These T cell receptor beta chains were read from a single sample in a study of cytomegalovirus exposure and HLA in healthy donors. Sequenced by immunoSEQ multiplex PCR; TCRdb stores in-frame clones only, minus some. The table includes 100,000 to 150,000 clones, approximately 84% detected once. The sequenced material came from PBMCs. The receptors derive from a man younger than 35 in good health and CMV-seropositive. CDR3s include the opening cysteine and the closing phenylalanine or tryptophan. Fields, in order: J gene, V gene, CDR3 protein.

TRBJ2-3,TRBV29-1,CSVDTTSETTDTQYF
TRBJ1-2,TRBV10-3,CAISEWADNGYTF
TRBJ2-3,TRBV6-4,CASSDGRGSTDTQYF
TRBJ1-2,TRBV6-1,CASSEAVEGAGGYTF
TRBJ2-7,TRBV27,CASSSPYRGHEQYF
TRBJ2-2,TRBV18,CASSPPPGQGASGELFF
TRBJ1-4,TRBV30,CAWSVPEGAGFYRVEKLFF
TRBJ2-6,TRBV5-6,CASNSLIRDRISGANVLTF
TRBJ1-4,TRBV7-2,CASSLAGGDEKLFF
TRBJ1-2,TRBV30,CAWSTGSYGYTF
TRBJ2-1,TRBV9,CASSGGTSGGDEQFF
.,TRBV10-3,CASAKTGSASYEQYF
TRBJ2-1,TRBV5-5,CASSLRLLSGGTYYNEQFF
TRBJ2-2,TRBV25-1,CASSGLAGRLAGELFF
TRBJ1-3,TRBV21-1,CAGRVGGNTIYF
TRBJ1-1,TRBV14,CASSQARDTEAFF
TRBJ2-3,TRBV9,CASSGRLAGSTDTQYF
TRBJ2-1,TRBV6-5,CASSFTGGSYNEQFF
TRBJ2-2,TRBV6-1,CASSETGGRTGELFF
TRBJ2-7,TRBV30,CAWSFDRGSEQYF
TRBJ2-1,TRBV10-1,CATDTLTGLAYNEQFF
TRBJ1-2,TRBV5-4,CASSYRTGGYGYTF
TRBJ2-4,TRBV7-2,CASSHGGTKNIQYF
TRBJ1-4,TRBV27,CASSLNVGGVDEKLFF
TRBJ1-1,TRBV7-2,CASSVGVEAFF
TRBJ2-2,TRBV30,CAWSPPLVGANTGELFF
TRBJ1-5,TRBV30,CASGGRSYSNQPQHF
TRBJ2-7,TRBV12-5,CASGLGQLLEQYF
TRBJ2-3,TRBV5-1,CASSLTGDGTDTQYF
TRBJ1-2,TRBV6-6,CASTDTHYGYTF
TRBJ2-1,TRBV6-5,CASSRGTSGNNEQFF
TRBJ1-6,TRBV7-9,CASSLDPSNSPLHF
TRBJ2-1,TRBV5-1,CASTLQGASYNEQFF
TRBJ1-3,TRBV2,CASSDGTGRGNTIYF
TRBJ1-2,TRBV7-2,CASSLGARGRRYGYTF
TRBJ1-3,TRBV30,CAWSRLGPGNTIYF
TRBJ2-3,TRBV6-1,CASSGLAGGSTDTQYF
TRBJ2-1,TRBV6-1,CASSDGQVYNERFF
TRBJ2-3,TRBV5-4,CASTLGQGASDTQYF
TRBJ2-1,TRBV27,CASTSPGQTYNEQFF
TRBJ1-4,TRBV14,CASSQETRDRNEKLFF
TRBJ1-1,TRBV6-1,CASRIARGLNTEAFF
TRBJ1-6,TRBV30,CAWHRPGQGGPPLHF
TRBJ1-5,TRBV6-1,CASSVVQGAYQPQHF